Listed below are T cell receptor beta chains from one sample, sequenced in a study of blood T cell repertoires in COVID-19. The assay was immunoSEQ multiplex PCR, and TCRdb's table has in-frame clones only and misses some. The profile shows about 200,000 clones, 70% to 85% of them singletons. The specimen was peripheral blood. These receptors were obtained from a man aged 50 to 60 who had recovered from COVID-19. The CDR3 runs from the conserved cysteine through the conserved F or W. A D gene is named only where the DNA matches it firmly.

TRBV2 - CASSGLAEAFF
TRBV5-5 TRBD1 CASSPWTGYNQPQHF
TRBV5-6 TRBD2 CASRQGLAGGDLRQFF
TRBV10-3 - CAISRARAEAFF
TRBV6-5 TRBD1 CASRRQGGYEQYF
TRBV4-3 - CASSQVPPQGNEQFF
TRBV9 TRBD1 CARRRPLAYRGGFYEQYF
TRBV29-1 TRBD1 CSATGDRGPNTEAFF
TRBV18 - CASSPAERLTYEQYF
TRBV5-6 - CASSFPRTGGYTF
TRBV30 TRBD2 CAWSVILAGESDEQFF
TRBV11-2 TRBD2 CASSLRLAGNPGLEQYF
TRBV9 TRBD2 CASSVETSGSTCEQYF
TRBV4-3 - CASSQDPSGVGGYTF
TRBV27 TRBD1 CASSLYGQGANYGYTF